The 8 T cell receptor beta chains below come from one sample, sequenced in a study of cytomegalovirus exposure and HLA in healthy donors. The repertoire was sequenced with immunoSEQ multiplex PCR; TCRdb's copy has only in-frame clones and lacks some. The sample lists some 340,000 clones, approximately 86% seen once, with roughly 1.2% in the top ten. The sequenced sample consisted of PBMCs. These receptors all come from a woman aged 25 to 39 in good health and CMV-seropositive.

The chain has TRBV20-1 and TRBJ1-1; D remains unclear. This CDR3 spans 10 amino acids. Germline loops: CDR1 DFQATT, CDR2 SNEGSKA (reference sequence). The CDR3 nucleotides read TGCAGGCCCTCGAACACTGAAGCTTTCTTT. This codes for CRPSNTEAFF.

The rearrangement joins TRBV5-6 to TRBJ2-5, with D hard to call. Germline CDR1 and CDR2: SGHDT and YYEEEE. The length of the CDR3 is 12 residues. The V end lost 4 bases, the J end lost 5 bases, and 9 bases lay between the germline ends. CDR3 sequence (DNA): TGTGCCAGCAGCGGTGGAACGGAGACCCAGTACTTC. Its protein is CASSGGTETQYF.

The CDR3 here is CASSLRLLGYTDTQYF. The CDR3 DNA reads TGTGCCAGCAGTTTACGACTGCTGGGTTACACAGATACGCAGTATTTT. The chain uses TRBV27 and TRBJ2-3; D unclear. V lost 2 bases and J 2 bases, leaving 14 bases between the germline ends. From germline, CDR1 is MNHEY and CDR2 SMNVEV (reference sequence). The CDR3 consists of 16 residues.

CDR3 loop: CASSERLLDTNYGYTF. Here the CDR3 DNA reads TGTGCCAGCAGTGAAAGGTTATTAGACACTAACTATGGCTACACCTTC. The rearrangement uses TRBV2 and TRBJ1-2; D remains ambiguous. The length of the CDR3 is 16 residues. Germline V gives CDR1 SNHLY, CDR2 FYNNEI. Trimming took off 2 bases at V and 0 bases at J, with 13 bases between the two ends.

Only one count was recorded for this clone. This chain connects TRBV5-1 to TRBJ2-1; 8 bases match TRBD2. Trimming removed 7 bases from V and 5 bases from J; junction bases left unmatched: 8. The CDR3 spans 14 residues. In germline, CDR1 is SGHRS, CDR2 YFSETQ. CDR3 nucleotide sequence: TGCGCCAGCCTCAAGGGGACTAGTAACAATGAGCAGTTCTTC. As protein: CASLKGTSNNEQFF.

The chain is built from TRBV29-1 and TRBJ1-5; D not resolved. The CDR3 spans 12 residues. With 4 bases removed from V and 6 bases from J, the gap between germline ends came to 10 bases. Germline V gene data show CDR1 as SQVTM and CDR2 as ANQGSEA. The CDR3 sequence is CSVGNWGQPQHF. CDR3 in DNA: TGCAGCGTTGGAAACTGGGGTCAGCCCCAGCATTTT.

The chain combines TRBV6-5 with TRBJ1-2, with D uncertain. Germline loops: CDR1 MNHEY, CDR2 SVGAGI. The CDR3 covers 14 residues. The V gene lost 5 bases and the J gene lost 0 bases, with 10 bases spanning the gap. CDR3 protein: CASSRTFANYGYTF. Written as DNA, the CDR3 is TGTGCCAGCAGTCGGACCTTTGCTAACTATGGCTACACCTTC.

In its sample, this clone was seen a few times. This chain joins TRBV7-8 and TRBJ1-1; D is unresolved. Germline CDR1 and CDR2: SGHVS and FQNEAQ. CDR3 length: 14 residues. The V end was cut by 1 base, the J end by 4 bases, with 10 bases between. The CDR3 region is CASSLGRVTTEAFF. Here the CDR3 DNA reads TGTGCCAGCAGCTTAGGTAGGGTGACCACTGAAGCTTTCTTT.